This entry is about one T cell receptor (beta chain). Its antigen is currently not known. Base qualities are not at hand, and no much larger clone is one base apart. The sample originates from a study of PD-1 blockade in mismatch repair-deficient tumors (dated by TCRdb to about 2017). In terms of the full investigation: Between September 2013 and late 2016, the trial enrolled 86 consecutive patients with roughly twelve types of mismatch repair-deficient cancer, all of whom had received prior treatment and were progressing. Deep sequencing of TCR CDR3 regions was used to track tumor-associated T cell clones in peripheral blood of patients responding to PD-1 blockade. Study-wide findings and limitations: After pembrolizumab, tumor-resident clones, which were often undetectable in blood before treatment, expanded rapidly and then contracted, generally ahead of radiologic responses.

From the cysteine through the phenylalanine, the CDR3 covers 14 amino acids. Only the CDR3 DNA is retained, 42 bases long and in frame from the first base. CDR1 SGHAT and CDR2 FQNNGV are derived from the germline V gene. V is pruned by 5 bases and J by 4 bases, leaving 4 bases of the junction without a gene match. The library was produced with the immunoSEQ multiplex PCR assay. This immuneACCESS table, as held by TCRdb, lists in-frame sequences with V and J called but not all clones. Of the missing ones, under half trace to an unresolved V gene in checked studies; the others have no known cause. In all, the sample holds just under 65,000 clones, and approximately 90% of those were seen once. The top ten constitute about 15% of the sample. Mismatch repair deficiency was established in every enrolled patient by polymerase chain reaction or immunohistochemistry. TCR sequencing was carried out for a few patients who responded to pembrolizumab therapy. The phase II trial prospectively tested pembrolizumab PD-1 blockade in advanced mismatch repair-deficient cancers regardless of tissue of origin. Peripheral blood T cell samples were collected serially, before PD-1 blockade began and at several time points afterward. The timing of each blood sample was reported as weeks after the first dose of pembrolizumab.

This clonotype was obtained from an adult with mismatch repair-deficient cancer. The sequenced sample was peripheral blood, obtained 52 weeks after starting pembrolizumab. The sequence links TRBV11-2 to TRBJ1-2; TRBD1 fits 10 bases in the junction. The CDR3 sequence is CASSPGTGAYGYTF. DNA sequence: TGTGCCAGCAGCCCAGGGACAGGGGCCTATGGCTACACCTTC.